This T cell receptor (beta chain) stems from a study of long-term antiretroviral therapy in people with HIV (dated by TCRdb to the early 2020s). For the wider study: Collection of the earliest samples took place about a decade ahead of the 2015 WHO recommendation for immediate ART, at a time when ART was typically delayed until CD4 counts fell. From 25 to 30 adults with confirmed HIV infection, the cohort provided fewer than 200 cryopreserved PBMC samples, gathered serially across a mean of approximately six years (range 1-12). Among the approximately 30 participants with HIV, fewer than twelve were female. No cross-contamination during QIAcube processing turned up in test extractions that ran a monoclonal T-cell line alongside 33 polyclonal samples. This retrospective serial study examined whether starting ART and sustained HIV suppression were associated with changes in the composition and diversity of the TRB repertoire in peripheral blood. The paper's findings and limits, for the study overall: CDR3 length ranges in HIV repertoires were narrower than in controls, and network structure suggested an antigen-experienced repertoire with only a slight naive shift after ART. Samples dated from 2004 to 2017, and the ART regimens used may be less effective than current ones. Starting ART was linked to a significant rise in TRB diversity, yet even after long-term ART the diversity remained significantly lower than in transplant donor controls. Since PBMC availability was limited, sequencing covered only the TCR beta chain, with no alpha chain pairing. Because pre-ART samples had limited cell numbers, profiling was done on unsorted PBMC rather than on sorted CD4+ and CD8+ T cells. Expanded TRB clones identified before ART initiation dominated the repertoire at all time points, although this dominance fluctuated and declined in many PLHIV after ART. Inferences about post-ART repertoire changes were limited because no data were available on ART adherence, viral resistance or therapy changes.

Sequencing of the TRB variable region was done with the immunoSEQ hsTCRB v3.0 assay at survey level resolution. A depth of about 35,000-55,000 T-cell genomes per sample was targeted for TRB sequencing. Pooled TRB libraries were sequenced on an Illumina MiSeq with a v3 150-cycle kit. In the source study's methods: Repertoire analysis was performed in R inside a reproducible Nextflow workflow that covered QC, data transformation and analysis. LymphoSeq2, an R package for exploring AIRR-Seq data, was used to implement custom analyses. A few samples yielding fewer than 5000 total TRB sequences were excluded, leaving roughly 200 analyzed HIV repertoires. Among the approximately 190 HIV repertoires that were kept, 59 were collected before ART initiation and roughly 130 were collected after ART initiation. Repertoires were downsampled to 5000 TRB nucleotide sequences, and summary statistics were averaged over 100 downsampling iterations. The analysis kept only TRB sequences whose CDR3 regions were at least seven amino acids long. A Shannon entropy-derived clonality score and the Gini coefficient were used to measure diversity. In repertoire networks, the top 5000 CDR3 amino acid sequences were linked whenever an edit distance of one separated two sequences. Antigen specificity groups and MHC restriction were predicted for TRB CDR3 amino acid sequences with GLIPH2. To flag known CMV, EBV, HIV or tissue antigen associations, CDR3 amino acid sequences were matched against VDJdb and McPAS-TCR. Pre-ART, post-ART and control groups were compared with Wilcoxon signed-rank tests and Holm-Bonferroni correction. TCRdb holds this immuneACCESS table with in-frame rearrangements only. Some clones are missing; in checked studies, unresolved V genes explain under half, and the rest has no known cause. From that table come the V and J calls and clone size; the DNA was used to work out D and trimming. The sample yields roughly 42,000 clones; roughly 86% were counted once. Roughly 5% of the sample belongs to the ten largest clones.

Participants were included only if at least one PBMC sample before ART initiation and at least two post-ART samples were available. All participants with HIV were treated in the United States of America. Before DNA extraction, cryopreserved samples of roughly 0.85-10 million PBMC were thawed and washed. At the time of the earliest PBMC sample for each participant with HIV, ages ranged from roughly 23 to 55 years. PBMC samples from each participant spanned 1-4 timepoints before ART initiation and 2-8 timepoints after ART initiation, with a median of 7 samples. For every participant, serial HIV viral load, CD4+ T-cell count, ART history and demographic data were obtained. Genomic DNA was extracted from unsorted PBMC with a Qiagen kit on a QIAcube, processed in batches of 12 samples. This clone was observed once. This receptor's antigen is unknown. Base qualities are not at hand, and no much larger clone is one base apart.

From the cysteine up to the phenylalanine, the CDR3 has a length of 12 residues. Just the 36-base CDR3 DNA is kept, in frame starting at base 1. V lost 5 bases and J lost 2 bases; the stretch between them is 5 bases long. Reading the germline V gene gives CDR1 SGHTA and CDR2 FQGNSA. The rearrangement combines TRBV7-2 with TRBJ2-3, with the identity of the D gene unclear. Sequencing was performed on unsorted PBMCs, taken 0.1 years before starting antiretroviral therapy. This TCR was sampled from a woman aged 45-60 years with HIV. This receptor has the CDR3 CASSEVTDTQYF. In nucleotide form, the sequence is TGTGCCAGCAGCGAGGTCACAGATACGCAGTATTTT. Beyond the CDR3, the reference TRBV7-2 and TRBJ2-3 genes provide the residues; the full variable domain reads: GAGVSQSPSNKVTEKGKDVELRCDPISGHTALYWYRQSLGQGLEFLIYFQGNSAPDKSGLPSDRFSAERTGGSVSTLTIQRTQQEDSAVYLCASSEVTDTQYFGPGTRLTVL.